The following is a TCR beta chain sequence with its context. Its target is unknown. TCR libraries were built in bulk with a published protocol and specific TCR primers. TCRdb independently ran MiXCR on the PCR reads; one entry per CDR3 protein. Of around 470,000 distinct CDR3 sequences detected, about a fifth appear once; the ten largest clones hold around 0.84%. Germline CDR1 reads MGHRA; CDR2 reads YSYEKL. Trimming left V 5 bases short and J 2 bases short, with 16 bases between. The CDR3 runs to 15 residues. This specimen belongs to a study of molecular identifiers for immune sequencing clone quantification. Overall study results and limits: Jurkat TCR RNA that was spiked in from one cell was reportedly detectable among roughly 1 million naive cells. For highly expanded clones, sizes could be underestimated when identical TCR molecules share a barcode.

Naive CD8 T cells were FACS-sorted by CD8+CD4-CCR7+CD45RA+ markers. V and J are TRBV4-1 and TRBJ2-7, with D maybe TRBD2 (5 bases). Sequencing input: naive CD8+ T cells from blood, with Jurkat cell RNA spiked in. Subset of the sample: FACS-sorted CD8+CD4-CCR7+CD45RA+ naive T cells. This receptor was identified in a human donor in good health. Some libraries in this study had Jurkat cell RNA spiked in. CDR3 residues: CASSYRDLTAYEQYF. The CDR3 DNA follows: TGCGCCAGCAGCTACCGGGATCTGACGGCCTACGAGCAGTACTTC.